The TCR beta chain under discussion was sequenced for a study of control samples from healthy donors and cancer patients. Germline V lookup: CDR1 SGHTA, CDR2 FQGNSA. The V and J ends lost 6 bases and 5 bases respectively, with 11 bases between them. The length of the CDR3 is 12 residues. Generated by immunoSEQ multiplex PCR, the TCRdb table keeps only in-frame clones and is missing some. Here the sample spans 60,000 to 75,000 clones, under 90% being singletons. The chain uses TRBV7-2 and TRBJ2-7; the D is unclear. Sequenced material: blood. This sequence was found in a man in his fifties or sixties in good health. CDR3 sequence (DNA): TGTGCCAGCAGTTTCCCTAGGGACGAGCAGTACTTC. Protein sequence: CASSFPRDEQYF. Full variable domain (remainder filled in from reference TRBV7-2 and TRBJ2-7): GAGVSQSPSNKVTEKGKDVELRCDPISGHTALYWYRQSLGQGLEFLIYFQGNSAPDKSGLPSDRFSAERTGGSVSTLTIQRTQQEDSAVYLCASSFPRDEQYFGPGTRLTVT.